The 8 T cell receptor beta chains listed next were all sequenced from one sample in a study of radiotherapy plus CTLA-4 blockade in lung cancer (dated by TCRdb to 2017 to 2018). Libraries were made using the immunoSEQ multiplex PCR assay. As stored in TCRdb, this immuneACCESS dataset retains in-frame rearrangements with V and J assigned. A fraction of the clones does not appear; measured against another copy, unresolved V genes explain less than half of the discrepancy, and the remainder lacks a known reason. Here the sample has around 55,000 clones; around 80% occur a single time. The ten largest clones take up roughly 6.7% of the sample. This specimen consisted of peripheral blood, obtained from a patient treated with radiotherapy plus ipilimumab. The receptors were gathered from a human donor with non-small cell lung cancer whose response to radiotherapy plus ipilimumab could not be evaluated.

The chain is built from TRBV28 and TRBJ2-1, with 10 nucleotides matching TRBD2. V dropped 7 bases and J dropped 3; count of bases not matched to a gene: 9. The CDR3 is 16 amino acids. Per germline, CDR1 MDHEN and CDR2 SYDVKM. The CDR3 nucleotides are TGTGCCAGCACGTTAGCGGGAGGCCGAGGCTACAATGAGCAGTTCTTC. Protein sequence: CASTLAGGRGYNEQFF.

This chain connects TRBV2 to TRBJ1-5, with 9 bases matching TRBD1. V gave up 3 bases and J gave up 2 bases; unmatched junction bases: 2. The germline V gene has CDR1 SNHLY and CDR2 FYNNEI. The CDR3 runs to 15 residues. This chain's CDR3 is CASSERQGGNQPQHF. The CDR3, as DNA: TGTGCCAGCAGTGAGAGACAGGGGGGCAATCAGCCCCAGCATTTT.

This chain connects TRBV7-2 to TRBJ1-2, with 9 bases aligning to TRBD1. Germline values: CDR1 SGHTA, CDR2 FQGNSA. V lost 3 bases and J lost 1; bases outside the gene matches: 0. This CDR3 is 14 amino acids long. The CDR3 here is CASSLTGGNYGYTF. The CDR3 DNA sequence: TGTGCCAGCAGCTTGACAGGGGGTAACTATGGCTACACCTTC.

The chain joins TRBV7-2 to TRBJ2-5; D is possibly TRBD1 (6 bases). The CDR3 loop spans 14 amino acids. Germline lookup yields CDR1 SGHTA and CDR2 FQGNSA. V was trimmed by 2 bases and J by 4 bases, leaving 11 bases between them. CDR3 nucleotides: TGTGCCAGCAGCTTAAGTCAGGGGCGAGAGACCCAGTACTTC. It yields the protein CASSLSQGRETQYF.

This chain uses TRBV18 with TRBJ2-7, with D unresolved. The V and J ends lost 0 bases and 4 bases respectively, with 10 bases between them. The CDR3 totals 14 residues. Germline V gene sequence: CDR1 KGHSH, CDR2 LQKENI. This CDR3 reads CASSPPTLPYEQYF. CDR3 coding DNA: TGTGCCAGCTCACCACCGACACTCCCTTACGAGCAGTACTTC.

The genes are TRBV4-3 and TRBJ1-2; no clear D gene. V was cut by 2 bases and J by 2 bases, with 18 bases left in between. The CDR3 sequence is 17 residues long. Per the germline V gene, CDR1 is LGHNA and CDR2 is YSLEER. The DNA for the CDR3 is TGCGCCAGCAGCCAAATGGGAGAGTTGGGCGGCAACTATGGCTACACCTTC. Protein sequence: CASSQMGELGGNYGYTF.

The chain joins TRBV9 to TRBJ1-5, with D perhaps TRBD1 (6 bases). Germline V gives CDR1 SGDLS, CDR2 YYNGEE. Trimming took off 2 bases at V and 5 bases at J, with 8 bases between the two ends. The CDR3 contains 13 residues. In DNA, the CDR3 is TGTGCCAGCAGCGTGGACAGCGATCAGCCCCAGCATTTT. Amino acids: CASSVDSDQPQHF.

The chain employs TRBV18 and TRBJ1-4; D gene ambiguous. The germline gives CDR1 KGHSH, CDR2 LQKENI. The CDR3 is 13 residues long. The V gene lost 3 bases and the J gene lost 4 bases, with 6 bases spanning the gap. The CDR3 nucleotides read TGTGCCAGCTCACCCGGGAATAATGAAAAACTGTTTTTT. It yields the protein CASSPGNNEKLFF.